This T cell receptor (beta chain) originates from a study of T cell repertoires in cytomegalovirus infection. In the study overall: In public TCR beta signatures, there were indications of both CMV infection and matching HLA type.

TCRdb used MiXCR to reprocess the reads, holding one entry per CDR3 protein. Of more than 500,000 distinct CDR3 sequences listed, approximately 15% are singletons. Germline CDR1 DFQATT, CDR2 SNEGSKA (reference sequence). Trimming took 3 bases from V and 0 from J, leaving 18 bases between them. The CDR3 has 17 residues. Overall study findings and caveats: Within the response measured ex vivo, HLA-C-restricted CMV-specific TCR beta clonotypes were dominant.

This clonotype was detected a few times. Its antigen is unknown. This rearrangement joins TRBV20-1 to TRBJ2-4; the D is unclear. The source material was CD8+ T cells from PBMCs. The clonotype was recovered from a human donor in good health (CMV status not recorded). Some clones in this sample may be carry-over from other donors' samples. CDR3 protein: CSASQQTTVLAKNIQYF. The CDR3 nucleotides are TGCAGTGCTAGCCAACAAACTACCGTACTAGCCAAAAACATTCAGTACTTC.